The sequence of this TCR beta chain was determined in a study of blood T cell repertoires in COVID-19. Study-level information: Sample material is recorded as cDNA or gDNA derived from T cells, B-cell-depleted T cells, or PBMCs.

As originally analysed: Amplified reference gene primers provided the basis for estimating nucleated cell counts. Clones were sequenced by immunoSEQ multiplex PCR, and TCRdb holds only the in-frame ones, with some missing. D and trimming were read from the DNA, whereas the V and J calls and clone size are those reported in that table. The sample has a few hundred thousand clones; approximately 86% are singletons. V shed 5 bases and J shed 0 bases, with 8 bases lying between them. The CDR3 covers 14 residues. Germline values: CDR1 MNHEY, CDR2 SMNVEV (reference sequence). The chain couples TRBV27 to TRBJ2-1, with a weak D call TRBD1 (5 bases). Sequenced input: peripheral blood. The clonotype was recovered from a man aged 25 to 40 with active or convalescent COVID-19. The DNA for the CDR3 is TGTGCCAGCAGTACCGACAGCTCCTACAATGAGCAGTTCTTC. Residues: CASSTDSSYNEQFF.